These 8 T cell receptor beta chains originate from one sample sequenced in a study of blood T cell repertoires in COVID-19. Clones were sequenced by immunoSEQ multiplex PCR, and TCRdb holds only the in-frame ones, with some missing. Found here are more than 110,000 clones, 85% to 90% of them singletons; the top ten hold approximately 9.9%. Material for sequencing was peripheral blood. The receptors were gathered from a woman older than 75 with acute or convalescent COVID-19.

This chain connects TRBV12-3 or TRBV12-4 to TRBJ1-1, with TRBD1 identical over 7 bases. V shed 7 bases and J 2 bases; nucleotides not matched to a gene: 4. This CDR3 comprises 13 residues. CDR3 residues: CASIGTANTEAFF. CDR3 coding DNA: TGTGCCAGCATTGGGACAGCTAACACTGAAGCTTTCTTT.

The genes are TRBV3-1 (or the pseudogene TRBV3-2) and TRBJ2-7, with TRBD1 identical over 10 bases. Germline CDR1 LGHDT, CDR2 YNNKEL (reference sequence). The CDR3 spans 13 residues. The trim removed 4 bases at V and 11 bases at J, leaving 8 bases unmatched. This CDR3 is CASSPARTGGEYF. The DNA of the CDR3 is TGTGCCAGCAGCCCGGCCCGGACAGGGGGAGAGTACTTC.

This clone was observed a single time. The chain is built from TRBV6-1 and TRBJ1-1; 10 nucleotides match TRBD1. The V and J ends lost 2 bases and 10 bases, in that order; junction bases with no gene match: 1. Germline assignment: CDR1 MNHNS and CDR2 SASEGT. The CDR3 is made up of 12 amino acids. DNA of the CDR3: TGTGCCAGCAGTGAAAGACAGGGGGCAGCTTTCTTT. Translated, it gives CASSERQGAAFF.

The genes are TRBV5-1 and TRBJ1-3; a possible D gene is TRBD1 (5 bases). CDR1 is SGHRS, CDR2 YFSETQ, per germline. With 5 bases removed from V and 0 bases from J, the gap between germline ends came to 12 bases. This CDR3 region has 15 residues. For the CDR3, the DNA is TGCGCCAGCAGAGTAGACAGTTCCTCTGGAAACACCATATATTTT. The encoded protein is CASRVDSSSGNTIYF. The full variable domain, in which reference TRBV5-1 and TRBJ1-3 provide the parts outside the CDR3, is KAGVTQTPRYLIKTRGQQVTLSCSPISGHRSVSWYQQTPGQGLQFLFEYFSETQRNKGNFPGRFSGRQFSNSRSEMNVSTLELGDSALYLCASRVDSSSGNTIYFGEGSWLTVV.

The CDR3 protein is CASSQVSREKLFF. Here the CDR3 DNA reads TGCGCCAGCAGCCAAGTTTCGCGGGAAAAACTGTTTTTT. The chain couples TRBV4-1 to TRBJ1-4; no clear D. V shed 1 base and J shed 8 bases, with 8 bases lying between them. Germline V gene lookup returns CDR1 MGHRA and CDR2 YSYEKL. The CDR3 has 13 amino acids.

The CDR3 sequence is CAWRTLAGDEQFF. CDR3 sequence (DNA): TGTGCCTGGAGGACTCTAGCGGGAGATGAGCAGTTCTTC. This rearrangement joins TRBV30 to TRBJ2-1; 10 bases are a match to TRBD2. Germline trimming cut 3 bases from V and 8 bases from J; bases unmatched to any gene: 4. In germline, CDR1 is GTSNPN, CDR2 SVGIG (reference sequence). CDR3 length: 13 amino acids.

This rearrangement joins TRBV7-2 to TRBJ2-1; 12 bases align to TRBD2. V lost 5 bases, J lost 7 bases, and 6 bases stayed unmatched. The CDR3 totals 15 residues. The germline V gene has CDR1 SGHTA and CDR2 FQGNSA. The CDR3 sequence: CASSTLAGGLNEQFF. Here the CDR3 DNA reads TGTGCCAGCAGCACCCTAGCGGGGGGGCTTAATGAGCAGTTCTTC.

CDR3 sequence reads: CASRDSTSKNIQYF. The CDR3, as DNA: TGTGCCAGTAGGGACAGTACCTCCAAAAACATTCAGTACTTC. The chain joins TRBV6-5 to TRBJ2-4; the match to TRBD1 covers 7 bases. CDR1 and CDR2 from the germline V gene are MNHEY and SVGAGI. The CDR3 length is 14 residues. The V and J ends lost 9 bases and 2 bases, in that order; junction bases with no gene match: 7.